Each of the 4 T cell receptor beta chains below was sequenced from the same sample in a study of blood T cell repertoires in COVID-19. Sequenced by immunoSEQ multiplex PCR; TCRdb stores in-frame clones only, minus some. The profile covers 120,000 or so clones, with around four fifths appearing a single time and about 5.5% taken by the ten largest. Sequencing was carried out using peripheral blood. The source is a man at least 80 years old with active or convalescent COVID-19.

The chain's CDR3 is CASSLRVTASTDTQYF. The CDR3 nucleotides are TGTGCCAGCAGCTTGCGGGTCACTGCTAGCACAGATACGCAGTATTTT. The chain uses TRBV5-4 and TRBJ2-3, with D unresolved. Per the germline V gene, CDR1 is SGHNT and CDR2 is YYREEE (reference sequence). The CDR3 is 16 residues long. Trimming removed 1 base from V and 0 bases from J, with 12 bases in between.

The V gene is TRBV2, the J gene TRBJ1-3, with 8 positions matching TRBD1. Germline V CDR1 and CDR2: SNHLY, FYNNEI. The CDR3 consists of 13 residues. The V segment lost 8 bases and the J segment 3 bases; nucleotides outside the gene matches: 3. The CDR3 DNA follows: TGTGCCAGCGGACAGGGTTATGGAAACACCATATATTTT. Translation: CASGQGYGNTIYF.

The chain recombines TRBV5-4 with TRBJ1-2; 8 bases align to TRBD1. From germline, CDR1 is SGHNT and CDR2 YYREEE (reference sequence). The CDR3 extends over 16 amino acids. Losses at the gene ends were 5 bases for V and 3 bases for J; bases not matched to a gene: 12. The CDR3 spells CASSLPPGGEDYGYTF. DNA of the CDR3: TGTGCCAGCAGTTTGCCCCCAGGGGGCGAGGACTATGGCTACACCTTC.

Here the CDR3 DNA reads TGTGCCAGCAGCTTAGGAACAGGGGGCCAGTCACCCCTCCACTTT. It encodes CASSLGTGGQSPLHF. J is TRBJ1-6 and V is TRBV7-2, with 9 bases matching TRBD1. The CDR3 runs 15 residues. J was trimmed by 10 bases and V by 1 base; bases with no gene match: 5. Germline CDR1 and CDR2: SGHTA and FQGNSA. The whole variable domain, remainder taken from reference TRBV7-2 and TRBJ1-6, is GAGVSQSPSNKVTEKGKDVELRCDPISGHTALYWYRQSLGQGLEFLIYFQGNSAPDKSGLPSDRFSAERTGGSVSTLTIQRTQQEDSAVYLCASSLGTGGQSPLHFGNGTRLTVT.